Below, 10 T cell receptor beta chains from the same sample are listed, as sequenced in a study of blood T cell repertoires in COVID-19. Some clones are missing from TCRdb's copy, which holds only in-frame ones; the method was immunoSEQ multiplex PCR. The table lists 85,000 to 130,000 clones, more than 85% of them singletons, with roughly 0.88% in the top ten. Sequenced: peripheral blood. The receptors originated from a man in his 60s with acute or convalescent COVID-19.

This clone turned up a few times. The CDR3 coding sequence is TGTGCCAGCAGTTGGGGGCAGGAAGGGTATGGCTACACCTTC. It codes for CASSWGQEGYGYTF. This sequence joins TRBV27 and TRBJ1-2; TRBD1 is a possible D gene (6 bases). Germline V lookup: CDR1 MNHEY, CDR2 SMNVEV (reference sequence). Between the trimmed V and J ends, which lost 4 bases and 5 bases, there was a span of 14 bases. The CDR3 sequence is 14 residues long.

The J gene is TRBJ2-1, the V gene TRBV7-9, with TRBD2 identical over 13 bases. The CDR3 sequence is 16 residues long. Germline V gives CDR1 SEHNR, CDR2 FQNEAQ (reference sequence). V dropped 7 bases and J dropped 7; count of bases not matched to a gene: 10. The CDR3 DNA sequence: TGTGCCAGCATCAAACTAGCGGGAGGGCCGAGGAATGAGCAGTTCTTC. Encoded protein: CASIKLAGGPRNEQFF.

This clone was detected a few times. In nucleotides, the CDR3 is TGTGCCAGCAGTACAGGGGCTACTGGAAACACCATATATTTT. Encoded protein: CASSTGATGNTIYF. The chain is built from TRBV28 and TRBJ1-3, with TRBD1 matching 7 bases. After removal of 5 bases from V and 2 bases from J, the junction contained 3 bases not matched to a gene. This CDR3 contains 14 residues. Germline-derived CDR1 and CDR2 are MDHEN and SYDVKM.

This clone was found a few times. This rearrangement joins TRBV5-1 to TRBJ2-3; 8 bases are a match to TRBD1. Unmatched junction bases numbered 2, after V lost 4 bases and J lost 1 base. CDR1 is SGHRS, CDR2 YFSETQ, per germline. This CDR3 comprises 14 residues. Here the CDR3 DNA reads TGCGCCAGCAGCCCGGACAGGGGCACAGATACGCAGTATTTT. It specifies CASSPDRGTDTQYF.

The rearrangement links TRBV24-1 to TRBJ1-5, with D perhaps TRBD1 (5 bases). Trimming stripped 9 bases from V and 1 base from J, with 9 bases between. Per the germline V gene, CDR1 is KGHDR and CDR2 is SFDVKD. The CDR3 sequence is 13 residues long. In DNA form, the CDR3 reads TGTGCCACCGGTCGGGGGAGCAATCAGCCCCAGCATTTT. It translates to CATGRGSNQPQHF.

Only a few counts were recorded for this clone. The rearrangement joins TRBV7-8 to TRBJ1-1, with TRBD1 matching over 9 bases. V shed 2 bases and J 1 base; nucleotides not matched to a gene: 8. Germline V gene lookup returns CDR1 SGHVS and CDR2 FQNEAQ. This CDR3 region has 17 residues. CDR3 sequence reads: CASSLFLGGQGNTEAFF. DNA for the CDR3: TGTGCCAGCAGCTTATTTTTAGGGGGACAGGGGAACACTGAAGCTTTCTTT. Based on the CDR3 plus reference TRBV7-8 and TRBJ1-1, the full variable domain is GAGVSQSPRYKVAKRGQDVALRCDPISGHVSLFWYQQALGQGPEFLTYFQNEAQLDKSGLPSDRFFAERPEGSVSTLKIQRTQQEDSAVYLCASSLFLGGQGNTEAFFGQGTRLTVV.

This chain connects TRBV3-1 (or the pseudogene TRBV3-2) to TRBJ2-6; TRBD1 agrees at 8 bases. Per germline, CDR1 LGHDT and CDR2 YNNKEL (reference sequence). The CDR3 has 18 amino acids. V gave up 5 bases and J gave up 4 bases; unmatched junction bases: 13. The CDR3, as DNA: TGTGCCAGCAGCTCCCAACGGGACAGGCTAACGGGGGCCAACGTCCTGACTTTC. Translation: CASSSQRDRLTGANVLTF.

This chain links TRBV7-2 with TRBJ2-1; the match to TRBD2 covers 14 bases. This CDR3 has 14 amino acids. The V segment lost 5 bases and the J segment 12 bases; nucleotides outside the gene matches: 6. The germline V gene encodes CDR1 SGHTA and CDR2 FQGNSA. This chain's CDR3 is CASSPGLAGERQFF. The CDR3 region has the DNA TGTGCCAGCAGCCCGGGACTAGCGGGAGAACGGCAGTTCTTC.

The chain employs TRBV5-1 and TRBJ2-1; D may be TRBD2 (5 bases). With 0 bases removed from V and 1 base from J, the gap between germline ends came to 14 bases. The CDR3 extends over 17 amino acids. CDR1 is SGHRS, CDR2 YFSETQ, per germline. CDR3 nucleotides: TGCGCCAGCAGCTTGGTTCCGGGGTCGGTATCCTACAATGAGCAGTTCTTC. Encoded protein: CASSLVPGSVSYNEQFF.

The chain combines TRBV6-2 or TRBV6-3 with TRBJ1-1, with unresolved D. Trimming left V 0 bases short and J 5 bases short, with 7 bases between. Germline assignment: CDR1 MNHEY and CDR2 SVGEGT. The length of the CDR3 is 13 residues. In DNA form, the CDR3 reads TGTGCCAGCAGTTACTCGAGGGTGACTGAAGCTTTCTTT. Translating gives CASSYSRVTEAFF.